Listed here are 26 T cell receptor beta chains from one sample, sequenced in a study of early T cells in non-severe SARS-CoV-2 infection. TCRdb used MiXCR to reprocess the 5' RACE reads, holding one entry per CDR3 protein. The repertoire holds around 70,000 distinct CDR3 sequences, with roughly 9% as singletons. The sequencing input was whole blood. These receptors were collected from an adult who was a healthcare worker with PCR-confirmed SARS-CoV-2 infection or an uninfected control (not recorded which).

The chain links TRBV20-1 to TRBJ2-1; 7 bases map to TRBD2. CDR3 length: 14 residues. The V gene's germline CDR1 is DFQATT and CDR2 SNEGSKA (reference sequence). V gave up 2 bases and J gave up 7 bases; unmatched junction bases: 8. CDR3 region: CSARRREQWNEQFF. CDR3 DNA sequence: TGCAGTGCTAGAAGGCGGGAGCAGTGGAATGAGCAGTTCTTC.

This clonotype was detected many times. This rearrangement joins TRBV9 to TRBJ2-1; 7 positions match TRBD2. V lost 5 bases to trimming and J lost 8 bases; unmatched junction nucleotides: 4. The CDR3 totals 12 residues. Germline values: CDR1 SGDLS, CDR2 YYNGEE. Written as DNA, the CDR3 is TGTGCCAGCAGTGGGGAGGGGTATGAGCAGTTCTTC. Translation: CASSGEGYEQFF.

This clonotype was seen many times. The chain carries TRBV7-2 and TRBJ1-3, with unresolved D. V lost 5 bases to trimming and J lost 0 bases, with 14 bases between them. Germline-derived CDR1 and CDR2 are SGHTA and FQGNSA. This CDR3 is built from 16 residues. In DNA form, the CDR3 reads TGTGCCAGCAGCCCCTCCCACGGAAACTCTGGAAACACCATATATTTT. It translates to CASSPSHGNSGNTIYF.

The sample holds a few counts of this clonotype. The chain is built from TRBV7-8 and TRBJ1-6; 9 positions agree with TRBD1. The CDR3 covers 15 residues. The V gene end was trimmed by 5 bases and the J gene end by 8 bases; junction bases not matched to a gene: 7. The V gene's germline CDR1 is SGHVS and CDR2 FQNEAQ. This CDR3 reads CASSLLGQGDSPLHF. The CDR3 DNA sequence: TGTGCCAGCAGCCTACTGGGACAGGGAGATTCACCCCTCCACTTT.

This clonotype was counted only a few times. The genes are TRBV12-3 or TRBV12-4 and TRBJ2-6; TRBD1 matches at 8 bases. Trimming at V came to 2 bases and at J to 9 bases, leaving 9 bases not matched to a gene. The CDR3 length is 16 residues. As DNA, the CDR3 is TGTGCCAGCAGTTTAACGGCAGGGGGCGTCATCAACGTCCTGACTTTC. Its translation: CASSLTAGGVINVLTF.

This clonotype was counted a single time. Since a much larger clone is just one base distant, this may be a read error. V and J are TRBV6-6 and TRBJ2-7; D not resolved. The CDR3 covers 14 residues. Germline V gives CDR1 MNHNY, CDR2 SVGAGI (reference sequence). V lost 2 bases and J lost 8, with 16 bases in between. The CDR3 nucleotides read TGTGCCAGCAGTTACGGTGGGGTAAGCAACAAGCAGTACTTC. Translating gives CASSYGGVSNKQYF.

This clonotype was detected ten times or more. The V call is TRBV28, the J call TRBJ2-1; 8 bases line up with TRBD1. In germline, CDR1 is MDHEN, CDR2 SYDVKM. Trimming cost V 6 bases and J 4 bases; bases outside gene matches: 8. This CDR3 spans 15 amino acids. The CDR3 nucleotides read TGTGCCAGCAGCTCTCCCGGGACAGGTTACAATGAGCAGTTCTTC. This sequence encodes CASSSPGTGYNEQFF.

A few counts support this clonotype. This rearrangement joins TRBV5-1 to TRBJ1-6; D might be TRBD1 (6 bases). Between the trimmed V and J ends, which lost 0 bases and 1 base, there was a span of 11 bases. The CDR3 loop spans 17 amino acids. Looked up from germline, CDR1 is SGHRS and CDR2 is YFSETQ. The CDR3 DNA is TGCGCCAGCAGCTTGGTGGGGGCCACGTCCTATAATTCACCCCTCCACTTT. Amino acids: CASSLVGATSYNSPLHF.

This clonotype showed up just a few times. The V and J genes are TRBV3-1 and TRBJ2-1; TRBD1 agrees at 12 bases. The CDR3 contains 18 residues. Germline V lookup: CDR1 LGHDT, CDR2 YNNKEL (reference sequence). Losses at the gene ends were 6 bases for V and 4 bases for J; bases not matched to a gene: 13. The CDR3 coding sequence is TGTGCCAGCAGTCCCGGGACAGGGGGCACTGTGAGGTACAATGAGCAGTTCTTC. Translated, it gives CASSPGTGGTVRYNEQFF.

This clonotype has a handful of counts. The V gene is TRBV28, the J gene TRBJ2-4; D not resolved. There are 14 residues in the CDR3. Per germline, CDR1 MDHEN and CDR2 SYDVKM. Trimming took 3 bases from V and 0 from J, leaving 6 bases between them. The CDR3 reads CASSFGLAKNIQYF. The CDR3 DNA reads as TGTGCCAGCAGTTTTGGGTTAGCCAAAAACATTCAGTACTTC.

On this clonotype itself: One end of the junction varies from germline; a read error may be responsible. The chain combines TRBV20-1 with TRBJ2-5, with TRBD1 as a possible D gene (7 bases). Looked up from germline, CDR1 is DFQATT and CDR2 is SNEGSKA (reference sequence). The CDR3 is 16 residues long. The DNA for the CDR3 is TGCAGTGCTGGGGGAGGTGCAGGGGGATCTCAAGGGACCCAGTACTTC. It codes for CSAGGGAGGSQGTQYF.

This clonotype was picked up many times. The chain recombines TRBV5-1 with TRBJ1-5; D is uncertain. There are 14 residues in the CDR3. With 4 bases removed from V and 1 base from J, the gap between germline ends came to 9 bases. The germline CDR1 and CDR2 sequences are SGHRS and YFSETQ. CDR3 protein: CASSAAGSNQPQHF. The CDR3 DNA reads as TGCGCCAGCAGCGCGGCAGGAAGCAATCAGCCCCAGCATTTT. The complete variable domain, with remaining parts taken from reference TRBV5-1 and TRBJ1-5, reads KAGVTQTPRYLIKTRGQQVTLSCSPISGHRSVSWYQQTPGQGLQFLFEYFSETQRNKGNFPGRFSGRQFSNSRSEMNVSTLELGDSALYLCASSAAGSNQPQHFGDGTRLSIL.

This clonotype has only a few counts. V gene TRBV11-3 combines with J gene TRBJ1-1; D might be TRBD1 (5 bases). The CDR3 is 13 residues long. The V and J ends lost 2 bases and 4 bases respectively, with 8 bases between them. The germline V gene encodes CDR1 SGHNT and CDR2 YENEEA. This CDR3 is CASSLRGVTEAFF. The CDR3 DNA follows: TGTGCCAGCAGCTTACGGGGGGTCACTGAAGCTTTCTTT.

The chain combines TRBV5-4 with TRBJ2-1; a possible D gene is TRBD2 (6 bases). V was shortened by 10 bases and J by 6 bases, with 17 bases between the two germline ends. CDR3 length equals 13 residues. Germline CDR1 reads SGHNT; CDR2 reads YYREEE (reference sequence). In DNA, the CDR3 is TGTGCCTGGGGAAGCCAAGCGGGCAATGAGCAGTTCTTC. It codes for CAWGSQAGNEQFF. The entire variable domain, with the rest obtained from reference TRBV5-4 and TRBJ2-1, is as follows: ETGVTQSPTHLIKTRGQQVTLRCSSQSGHNTVSWYQQALGQGPQFIFQYYREEENGRGNFPPRFSGLQFPNYSSELNVNALELDDSALYLCAWGSQAGNEQFFGPGTRLTVL.

In DNA form, the CDR3 reads TGTGCCAGCAGTTACCAGGGACTAGTAGGGGATACGCAGTATTTT. Translation: CASSYQGLVGDTQYF. This rearrangement joins TRBV6-5 to TRBJ2-3, with 8 bases fitting TRBD2. Per germline, CDR1 MNHEY and CDR2 SVGAGI. CDR3 size: 15 residues. The V segment lost 2 bases and the J segment 6 bases; nucleotides outside the gene matches: 7.

The chain uses TRBV20-1 and TRBJ2-1; 10 nucleotides match TRBD2. The V gene's germline CDR1 is DFQATT and CDR2 SNEGSKA (reference sequence). The length of the CDR3 is 13 residues. The V gene end was trimmed by 6 bases and the J gene end by 5 bases; junction bases not matched to a gene: 4. The CDR3 is CSADGLADNEQFF. For the CDR3, the DNA is TGCAGTGCCGACGGACTAGCGGACAATGAGCAGTTCTTC.

This clonotype has at least ten counts. CDR3 residues: CASSQDPGGTDTQYF. In DNA, the CDR3 is TGCGCCAGCAGCCAGGACCCGGGAGGCACAGATACGCAGTATTTT. The chain is built from TRBV5-1 and TRBJ2-3; tentative D call: TRBD2 (6 bases). The ends were cut back, 4 bases at V and 1 base at J, with 13 bases in the middle. This CDR3 region has 15 residues. CDR1 SGHRS and CDR2 YFSETQ come from the germline V gene.

The chain has TRBV30 and TRBJ2-7; tentatively, D is TRBD2 (6 bases). V was cut by 1 base and J by 0 bases, with 10 bases left in between. Germline CDR1 is GTSNPN and CDR2 is SVGIG (reference sequence). CDR3 length: 14 residues. CDR3 sequence reads: CAWSARGDSYEQYF. The CDR3 DNA sequence: TGTGCCTGGAGTGCCCGCGGGGACTCCTACGAGCAGTACTTC.

The CDR3 here is CASRYGQGGQPQHF. CDR3 DNA: TGTGCCAGCAGGTACGGACAGGGAGGACAGCCCCAGCATTTT. V gene TRBV6-1 combines with J gene TRBJ1-5; 8 nucleotides align to TRBD1. V lost 6 bases and J lost 7; bases outside the gene matches: 8. This CDR3 region has 14 residues. Looked up from germline, CDR1 is MNHNS and CDR2 is SASEGT.

This clonotype appeared many times. J is TRBJ2-3 and V is TRBV7-6; D perhaps matches TRBD2 (5 bases). Germline assignment: CDR1 SGHVS and CDR2 FNYEAQ. V gave up 6 bases and J gave up 2 bases, with 12 bases separating them. CDR3 length: 14 amino acids. CDR3 DNA sequence: TGTGCCAGCAGGGAAGAGGGCCCCACAGATACGCAGTATTTT. Amino acids: CASREEGPTDTQYF.

This clonotype was counted a few times. The V and J genes are TRBV18 and TRBJ2-7, with 9 positions matching TRBD1. The CDR3 sequence is 15 residues long. The V gene's germline CDR1 is KGHSH and CDR2 LQKENI. V was pared by 6 bases and J by 4 bases, with 10 bases of the junction left unmatched. The CDR3 DNA is TGTGCCAGCTCCGACGGGACAGGGACTGTATACGAGCAGTACTTC. It encodes CASSDGTGTVYEQYF.

V gene TRBV11-3 combines with J gene TRBJ2-6; no firm D call. With 1 base removed from V and 1 base from J, the gap between germline ends came to 5 bases. The CDR3 runs 15 residues. Germline values: CDR1 SGHNT, CDR2 YENEEA. CDR3 sequence: CASSLVGSGANVLTF. The CDR3 nucleotides read TGTGCCAGCAGCTTAGTGGGATCTGGGGCCAACGTCCTGACTTTC.

For this clonotype: A read error may explain this, as a much larger clone is one base away. The rearrangement joins TRBV25-1 to TRBJ1-1; D is undetermined. V dropped 8 bases and J dropped 6 bases, with 19 bases sitting between them. This CDR3 comprises 14 residues. Germline assignment: CDR1 MGHDK and CDR2 SYGVNS. CDR3 DNA sequence: TGTGCCAGCCGCGGGGTAGGACGTCTCGCTGAAGCTTTCTTT. Its translation is CASRGVGRLAEAFF.

The sample holds many counts of this clonotype. This chain joins TRBV7-8 and TRBJ2-7; D not resolved. The CDR3 is 11 amino acids. V was cut by 5 bases and J by 3 bases, with 5 bases left in between. Germline V gene lookup returns CDR1 SGHVS and CDR2 FQNEAQ. CDR3 nucleotides: TGTGCCAGCAGCCCAGACTACGAGCAGTACTTC. It encodes CASSPDYEQYF.

This clonotype was counted ten times or more. The J gene is TRBJ2-3, the V gene TRBV7-2; no firm D call. CDR3 length: 13 amino acids. V lost 5 bases to trimming and J lost 4 bases, with 10 bases between them. Germline CDR1 SGHTA, CDR2 FQGNSA. CDR3 DNA sequence: TGTGCCAGCAGCGCTCAACAAGCAGATACGCAGTATTTT. Translation: CASSAQQADTQYF.

V usage is TRBV7-6 and J usage is TRBJ2-2; possible D gene TRBD2, 6 bases. V lost 9 bases and J lost 9, with 23 bases in between. This CDR3 comprises 15 residues. Per the germline V gene, CDR1 is SGHVS and CDR2 is FNYEAQ. CDR3 coding DNA: TGTGCCAGTTCTACAGGAGGGCTGTTTACCCGGGAGCTGTTTTTT. Amino acid sequence: CASSTGGLFTRELFF. The full variable domain, completed using reference TRBV7-6 and TRBJ2-2, is GAGVSQSPRYKVTKRGQDVALRCDPISGHVSLYWYRQALGQGPEFLTYFNYEAQQDKSGLPNDRFSAERPEGSISTLTIQRTEQRDSAMYRCASSTGGLFTRELFFGEGSRLTVL.